This passage covers 5 T cell receptor beta chains from one sample sequenced in a study of vaccination effects on CD4 cells after COVID-19. Antigen-specific CD4+ T cells were expanded with viral peptide pools in the ViraFEST assay before sequencing. Culture lasted about 11 days before CD4+ T cell isolation. Prior SARS-CoV-2 infection was absent in the vaccine recipients, as shown by negative nucleocapsid antibodies. Produced via immunoSEQ multiplex PCR; TCRdb's table is partial and in-frame only. The profile shows around 71,000 clones, around 76% of them singletons. No antigens are known for them. The starting material was CD4+ T cells from PBMCs cultured with HCoV-OC43 spike peptides, obtained before COVID-19 vaccination. Regarding subset: HCoV-OC43 spike overlapping peptide pool stimulation. The origin of the receptors is a human donor who received a COVID-19 vaccine.

V is TRBV5-1 and J is TRBJ2-3; 9 bases agree with TRBD1. Germline trimming cut 4 bases from V and 6 bases from J; bases unmatched to any gene: 6. Germline V gene sequence: CDR1 SGHRS, CDR2 YFSETQ. This CDR3 has 14 residues. In nucleotides, the CDR3 is TGCGCCAGCAGCCTGGGACAGGGTAGGGATACGCAGTATTTT. It encodes CASSLGQGRDTQYF.

The rearrangement links TRBV30 to TRBJ1-5; D is unresolved. Germline-derived CDR1 and CDR2 are GTSNPN and SVGIG (reference sequence). The CDR3 extends over 13 amino acids. Trimming removed 1 base from V and 5 bases from J, with 9 bases in between. CDR3 nucleotides: TGTGCCTGGAGTGGTAGTGGCGATCAGCCCCAGCATTTT. Translation gives CAWSGSGDQPQHF.

The gene calls are TRBV4-1 and TRBJ2-2, with D uncertain. Per the germline V gene, CDR1 is MGHRA and CDR2 is YSYEKL. CDR3 size: 14 residues. V lost 4 bases to trimming and J lost 0 bases, with 6 bases between them. In DNA, the CDR3 is TGCGCCAGCAGCCGCACAGCGAACACCGGGGAGCTGTTTTTT. This translates into CASSRTANTGELFF.

There are a few counts of this clone. The chain employs TRBV5-1 and TRBJ2-7; tentatively, D is TRBD2 (5 bases). V was clipped by 0 bases and J by 5 bases, with 9 bases between them. Germline V lookup: CDR1 SGHRS, CDR2 YFSETQ. The length of the CDR3 is 13 residues. CDR3 in DNA: TGCGCCAGCAGCTTGGAACTCGGGAACGAGCAGTACGTC. It yields the protein CASSLELGNEQYV.

The chain is built from TRBV3-1 (or the pseudogene TRBV3-2) and TRBJ1-2, with D hard to call. The length of the CDR3 is 16 residues. Trimming left V 0 bases short and J 5 bases short, with 16 bases between. Germline CDR1 reads LGHDT; CDR2 reads YNNKEL (reference sequence). The CDR3 DNA sequence: TGTGCCAGCAGCCAAGACGATGGTCGGCGGAGTTATGGCTACACCTTC. It is translated as CASSQDDGRRSYGYTF.